The clone carrying this TCR beta chain was counted once. What it binds is not known. Every PCR got spiked synthetic TCR analog templates. TCRdb keeps only in-frame clones here, not all; method: immunoSEQ multiplex PCR. The sample has 130,000 or so clones, approximately 88% seen once; the top ten hold 2.5% to 4%. The CDR3 is 16 residues long. The germline V gene encodes CDR1 SGHRS and CDR2 YFSETQ. Trimming shortened V by 0 bases and J by 0 bases, and 10 bases separated the two germline ends. This sample is part of a study of PD-L1 blockade in urothelial cancer. On the study more broadly: Across blood samples, T cells had a median count of about 140,000.

Notes on the study in general: Below-median pretreatment blood TCR clonality was associated with improved progression-free and overall survival.

Time point denoted: pretreatment peripheral blood. The sequence was collected from a man in his forties or fifties with urothelial cancer. The specimen was PBMCs, collected around atezolizumab (anti-PD-L1) treatment. The rearrangement joins TRBV5-1 to TRBJ2-1, with a weak D call TRBD2 (6 bases). The CDR3 here is CASSLVAARSYNEQFF. The CDR3 nucleotides read TGCGCCAGCAGCTTGGTAGCGGCCCGCTCCTACAATGAGCAGTTCTTC.